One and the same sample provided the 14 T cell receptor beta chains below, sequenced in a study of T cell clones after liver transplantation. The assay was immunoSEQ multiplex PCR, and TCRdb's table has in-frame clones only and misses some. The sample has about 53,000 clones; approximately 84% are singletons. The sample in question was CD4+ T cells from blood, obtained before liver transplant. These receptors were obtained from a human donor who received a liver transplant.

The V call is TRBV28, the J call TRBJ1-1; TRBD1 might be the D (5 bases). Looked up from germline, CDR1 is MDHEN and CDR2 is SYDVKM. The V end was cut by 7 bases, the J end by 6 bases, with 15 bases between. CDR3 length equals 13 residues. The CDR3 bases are TGTGCCAGCACCAAAGTGGGGGGATCTGAAGCTTTCTTT. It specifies CASTKVGGSEAFF.

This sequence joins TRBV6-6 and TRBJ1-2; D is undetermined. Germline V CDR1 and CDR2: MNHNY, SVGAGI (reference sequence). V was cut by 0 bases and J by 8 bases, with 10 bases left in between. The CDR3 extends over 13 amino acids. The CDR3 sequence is CASSYSPGRGYTF. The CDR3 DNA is TGTGCCAGCAGTTACTCCCCCGGGCGGGGCTACACCTTC.

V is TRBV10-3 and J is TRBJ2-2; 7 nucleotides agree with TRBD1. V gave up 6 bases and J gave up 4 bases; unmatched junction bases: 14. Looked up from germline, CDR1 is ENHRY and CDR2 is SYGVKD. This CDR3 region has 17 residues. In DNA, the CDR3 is TGTGCCATCAGAGGGGGCCCTAGCCCTCGAGGCACCGGGGAGCTGTTTTTT. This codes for CAIRGGPSPRGTGELFF.

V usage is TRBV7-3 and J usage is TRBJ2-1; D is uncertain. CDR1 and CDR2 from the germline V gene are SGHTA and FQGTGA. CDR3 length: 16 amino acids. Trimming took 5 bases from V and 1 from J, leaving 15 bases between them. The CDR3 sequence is CASSPRREHSYNEQFF. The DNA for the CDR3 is TGTGCCAGCAGCCCCCGCCGAGAGCATTCCTACAATGAGCAGTTCTTC.

CDR3 protein: CASSTNSQGNYGYTF. For the CDR3, the DNA is TGTGCCAGCAGCACCAACTCCCAGGGGAACTATGGCTACACCTTC. This chain joins TRBV7-2 and TRBJ1-2, with D perhaps TRBD1 (6 bases). Germline V CDR1 and CDR2: SGHTA, FQGNSA. Trimming took off 5 bases at V and 2 bases at J, with 15 bases between the two ends. This CDR3 has 15 residues.

The CDR3 DNA reads as TGCGCCAGCAGCGCAAGTCTAGATCGGGTCACAGATACGCAGTATTTT. It is translated as CASSASLDRVTDTQYF. This chain joins TRBV5-1 and TRBJ2-3, with unresolved D. The CDR3 consists of 16 residues. The germline CDR1 and CDR2 sequences are SGHRS and YFSETQ. Trimming removed 4 bases at V and 2 bases at J, with 17 bases between.

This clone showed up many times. Written as DNA, the CDR3 is TGTGCCAGCAGCTTTCCAGCGGGAGGCACAGATACGCAGTATTTT. Protein: CASSFPAGGTDTQYF. The chain is built from TRBV7-2 and TRBJ2-3; TRBD2 matches 8 bases. The germline V gene encodes CDR1 SGHTA and CDR2 FQGNSA. The V gene end was trimmed by 3 bases and the J gene end by 1 base; junction bases not matched to a gene: 3. The CDR3 contains 15 residues.

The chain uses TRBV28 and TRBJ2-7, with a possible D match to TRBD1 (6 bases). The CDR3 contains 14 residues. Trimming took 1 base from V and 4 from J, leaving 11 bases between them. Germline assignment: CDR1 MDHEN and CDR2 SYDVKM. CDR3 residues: CASSLSQGRYEQYF. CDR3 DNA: TGTGCCAGCAGTTTATCACAGGGACGGTACGAGCAGTACTTC.

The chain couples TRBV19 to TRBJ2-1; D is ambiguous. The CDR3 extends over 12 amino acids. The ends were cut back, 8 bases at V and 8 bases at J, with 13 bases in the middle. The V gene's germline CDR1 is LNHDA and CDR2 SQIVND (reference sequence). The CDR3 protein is CASSSLGHEQFF. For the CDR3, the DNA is TGTGCCAGTTCCTCTCTCGGGCATGAGCAGTTCTTC.

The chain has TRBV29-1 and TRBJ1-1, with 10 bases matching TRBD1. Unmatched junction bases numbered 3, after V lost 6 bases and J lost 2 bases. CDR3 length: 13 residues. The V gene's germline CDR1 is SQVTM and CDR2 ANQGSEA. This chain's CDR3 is CSVLTGGNTEAFF. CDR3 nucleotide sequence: TGCAGCGTACTGACAGGGGGCAACACTGAAGCTTTCTTT.

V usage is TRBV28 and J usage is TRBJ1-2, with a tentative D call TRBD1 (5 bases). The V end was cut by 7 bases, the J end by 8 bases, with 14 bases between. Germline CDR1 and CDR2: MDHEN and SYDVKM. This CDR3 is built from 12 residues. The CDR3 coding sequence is TGTGCCAGCAACCCGGGGCCGTGGGGCTACACCTTC. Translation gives CASNPGPWGYTF.

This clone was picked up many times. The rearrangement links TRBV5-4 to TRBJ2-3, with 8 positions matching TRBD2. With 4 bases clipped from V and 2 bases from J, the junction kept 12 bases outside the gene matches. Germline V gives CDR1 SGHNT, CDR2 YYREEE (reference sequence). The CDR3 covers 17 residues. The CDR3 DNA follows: TGTGCCAGCAGCCCGGAGTTGCGGGGGGATTACACAGATACGCAGTATTTT. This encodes CASSPELRGDYTDTQYF.

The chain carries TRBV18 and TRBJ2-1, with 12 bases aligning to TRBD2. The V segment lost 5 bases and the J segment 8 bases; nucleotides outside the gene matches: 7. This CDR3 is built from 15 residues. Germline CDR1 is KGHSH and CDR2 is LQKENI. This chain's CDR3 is CASSATSGRIDEQFF. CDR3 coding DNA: TGTGCCAGCTCAGCGACTAGCGGGAGAATCGATGAGCAGTTCTTC.

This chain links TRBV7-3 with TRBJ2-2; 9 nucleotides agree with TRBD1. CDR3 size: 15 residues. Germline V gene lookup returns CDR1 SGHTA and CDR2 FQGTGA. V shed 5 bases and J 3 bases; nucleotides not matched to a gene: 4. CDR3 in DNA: TGTGCCAGCAGCCAACAGGGGGCGGACACCGGGGAGCTGTTTTTT. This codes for CASSQQGADTGELFF. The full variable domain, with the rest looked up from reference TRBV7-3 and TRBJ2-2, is GAGVSQTPSNKVTEKGKYVELRCDPISGHTALYWYRQSLGQGPEFLIYFQGTGAADDSGLPNDRFFAVRPEGSVSTLKIQRTERGDSAVYLCASSQQGADTGELFFGEGSRLTVL.